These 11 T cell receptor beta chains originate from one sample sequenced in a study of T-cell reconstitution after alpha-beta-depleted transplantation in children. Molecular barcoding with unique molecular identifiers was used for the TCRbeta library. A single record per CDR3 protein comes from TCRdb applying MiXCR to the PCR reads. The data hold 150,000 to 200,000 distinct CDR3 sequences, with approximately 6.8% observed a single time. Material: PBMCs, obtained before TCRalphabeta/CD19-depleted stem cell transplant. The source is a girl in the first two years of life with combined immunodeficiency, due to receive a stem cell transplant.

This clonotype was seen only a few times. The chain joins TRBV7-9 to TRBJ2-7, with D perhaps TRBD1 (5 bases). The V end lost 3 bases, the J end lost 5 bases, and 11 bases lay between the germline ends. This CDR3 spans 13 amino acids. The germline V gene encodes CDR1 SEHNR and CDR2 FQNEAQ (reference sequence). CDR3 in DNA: TGTGCCAGCAGCTTCCAGGCCAGGGACGAGCAGTACTTC. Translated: CASSFQARDEQYF.

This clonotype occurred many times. CDR3 in amino acids: CASSSPGLRSTDTQYF. CDR3 coding DNA: TGTGCCAGCAGCTCGCCGGGACTTCGTAGCACAGATACGCAGTATTTT. The chain employs TRBV5-5 and TRBJ2-3, with TRBD2 as a possible D gene (6 bases). Germline CDR1 SGHKS, CDR2 YYEKEE (reference sequence). The CDR3 has 16 amino acids. Trimming shortened V by 3 bases and J by 0 bases, and 14 bases separated the two germline ends.

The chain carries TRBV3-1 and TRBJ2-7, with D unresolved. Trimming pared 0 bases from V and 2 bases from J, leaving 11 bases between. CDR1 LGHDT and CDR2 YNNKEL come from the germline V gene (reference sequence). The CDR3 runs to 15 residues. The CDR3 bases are TGTGCCAGCAGCCAAGATCATGGCAGAGCCTACGAGCAGTACTTC. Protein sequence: CASSQDHGRAYEQYF.

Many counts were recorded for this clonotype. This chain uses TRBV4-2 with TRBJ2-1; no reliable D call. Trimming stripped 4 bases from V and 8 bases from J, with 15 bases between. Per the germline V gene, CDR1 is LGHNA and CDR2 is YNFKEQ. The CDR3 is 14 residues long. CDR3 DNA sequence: TGTGCCAGCAGCCGGAAAGCAGAGGTGGATGAGCAGTTCTTC. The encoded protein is CASSRKAEVDEQFF.

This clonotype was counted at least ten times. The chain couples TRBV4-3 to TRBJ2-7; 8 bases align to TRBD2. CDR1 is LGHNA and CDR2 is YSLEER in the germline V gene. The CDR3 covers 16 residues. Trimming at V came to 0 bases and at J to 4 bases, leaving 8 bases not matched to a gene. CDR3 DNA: TGCGCCAGCAGCCAAGATACGGAGCGGGGGTCGTACGAGCAGTACTTC. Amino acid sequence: CASSQDTERGSYEQYF.

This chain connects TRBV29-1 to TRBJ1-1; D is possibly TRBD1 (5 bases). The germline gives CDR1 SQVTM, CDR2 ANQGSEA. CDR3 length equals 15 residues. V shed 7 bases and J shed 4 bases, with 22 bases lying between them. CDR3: CSGAGGQGSTTEAFF. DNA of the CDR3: TGCAGCGGGGCTGGTGGGCAGGGATCGACCACTGAAGCTTTCTTT.

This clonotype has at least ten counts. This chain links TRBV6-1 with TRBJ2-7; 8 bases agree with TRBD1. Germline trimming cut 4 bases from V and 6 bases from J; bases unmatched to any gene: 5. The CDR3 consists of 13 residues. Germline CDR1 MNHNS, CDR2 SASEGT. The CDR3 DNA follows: TGTGCCAGCAGTGGCCAGGGGGCAGGCGAGCAGTACTTC. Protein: CASSGQGAGEQYF.

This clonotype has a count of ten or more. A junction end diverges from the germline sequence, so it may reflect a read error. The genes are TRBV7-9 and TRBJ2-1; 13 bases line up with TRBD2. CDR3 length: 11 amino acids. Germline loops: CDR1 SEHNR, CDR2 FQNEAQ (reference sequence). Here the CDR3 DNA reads TGTGCCAGCAGCCAAAGACTAGCGGGAGGCTTC. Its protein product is CASSQRLAGGF. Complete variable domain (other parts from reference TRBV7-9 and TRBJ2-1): DTGVSQNPRHKITKRGQNVTFRCDPISEHNRLYWYRQTLGQGPEFLTYFQNEAQLEKSRLLSDRFSAERPKGSFSTLEIQRTEQGDSAMYLCASSQRLAGGFGPGTRLTVL.

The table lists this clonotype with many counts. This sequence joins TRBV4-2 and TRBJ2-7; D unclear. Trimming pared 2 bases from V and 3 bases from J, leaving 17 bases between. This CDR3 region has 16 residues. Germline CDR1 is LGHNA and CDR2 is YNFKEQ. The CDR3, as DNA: TGTGCCAGCAGCCAAAACAGCTTCGATGGGAACTACGAGCAGTACTTC. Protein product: CASSQNSFDGNYEQYF.

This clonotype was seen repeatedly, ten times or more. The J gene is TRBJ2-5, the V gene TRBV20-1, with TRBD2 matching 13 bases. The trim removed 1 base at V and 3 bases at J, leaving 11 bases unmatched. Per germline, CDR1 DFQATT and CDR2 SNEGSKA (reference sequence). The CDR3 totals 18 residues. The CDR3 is CSARVILAGGPSEETQYF. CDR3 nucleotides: TGCAGTGCTAGAGTGATACTAGCGGGGGGGCCGAGTGAAGAGACCCAGTACTTC.

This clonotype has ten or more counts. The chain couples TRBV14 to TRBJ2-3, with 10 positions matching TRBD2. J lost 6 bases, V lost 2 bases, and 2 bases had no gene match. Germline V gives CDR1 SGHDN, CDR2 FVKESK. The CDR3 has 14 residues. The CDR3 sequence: CASSQLAGADTQYF. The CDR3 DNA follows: TGTGCCAGCAGCCAACTAGCGGGAGCGGATACGCAGTATTTT.